These T cell receptor beta chains were read from a single sample in a study of cytomegalovirus exposure and HLA in healthy donors. The method was immunoSEQ multiplex PCR; TCRdb's version includes in-frame clones alone and lacks a portion of them. The repertoire consists of approximately 140,000 clones, with roughly three quarters occurring once and the leading ten covering around 4.9%. Sample: PBMCs. These receptors all come from a male donor in good health and CMV-seronegative. Both conserved end residues are part of each CDR3. D genes are given only for firm matches. Clone size is shown for a subset of rows, as once, few, many or a class of expanded clone.

d_call clone_size j_call v_call cdr3_aa cdr3_nt
NA NA TRBJ2-5 TRBV9 CASSVGVRGETQYF TGTGCCAGCAGCGTAGGAGTCAGGGGAGAGACCCAGTACTTC
NA NA TRBJ1-3 TRBV6-6 CASSSGSGNTIYF TGTGCCAGCAGTTCAGGCTCTGGAAACACCATATATTTT
NA NA TRBJ1-3 TRBV15 CATSREQAGNTIYF TGTGCCACCAGCAGGGAACAGGCGGGAAACACCATATATTTT
NA NA TRBJ1-1 TRBV5-4 CASSSTGMNTEAFF TGTGCCAGCAGCTCGACAGGCATGAACACTGAAGCTTTCTTT
TRBD2 once TRBJ2-7 TRBV4-1 CASSRGDYYEQYF TGCGCCAGCAGCCGGGGGGACTACTACGAGCAGTACTTC
NA NA TRBJ2-2 TRBV12-5 CASGSPRTDSWDTGELFF TGTGCTAGTGGTTCGCCTCGCACGGACAGCTGGGACACCGGGGAGCTGTTTTTT
NA NA TRBJ2-7 TRBV10-3 CAISESRGYSYEQYF TGTGCCATCAGTGAGTCACGAGGGTACTCCTACGAGCAGTACTTC
TRBD1 NA TRBJ2-3 TRBV18 CASSLTGPPGDTQYF TGTGCCAGCTCGTTGACAGGGCCCCCAGGAGATACGCAGTATTTT
TRBD1 NA TRBJ2-7 TRBV6-1 CASSGGDRGLYEQYF TGTGCCAGCAGTGGGGGGGACAGGGGGCTCTACGAGCAGTACTTC
TRBD1 NA TRBJ1-5 TRBV28 CATDRVNQPQHF TGTGCCACCGACAGGGTGAATCAGCCCCAGCATTTT
NA NA TRBJ2-1 TRBV19 CASSIGQASEQFF TGTGCCAGTAGTATCGGCCAGGCCAGTGAGCAGTTCTTC
TRBD1 NA TRBJ2-2 TRBV18 CASSLPGGFGGELFF TGTGCCAGCTCGCTACCAGGGGGCTTCGGCGGGGAGCTGTTTTTT
NA NA TRBJ1-1 TRBV7-6 CASSLSGTLAFF TGTGCCAGCAGCCTATCCGGGACTCTAGCTTTCTTT
NA NA TRBJ1-3 TRBV4-3 CASSHLWGQTGNTIYF TGCGCCAGCAGCCACCTTTGGGGGCAAACTGGAAACACCATATATTTT
NA NA TRBJ2-7 TRBV6-1 CASSLEGASYEQYF TGTGCCAGCAGTTTGGAGGGAGCGTCCTACGAGCAGTACTTC
NA NA TRBJ2-2 TRBV5-1 CASKTMSGVGTGELFF TGCGCCAGCAAGACCATGTCAGGGGTTGGCACCGGGGAGCTGTTTTTT
NA NA TRBJ2-7 TRBV6-5 CASSLNEGPYEQYF TGTGCCAGCAGTTTAAACGAGGGCCCCTACGAGCAGTACTTC
TRBD1 NA TRBJ1-2 TRBV19 CASSIKGAGGYTF TGTGCCAGTAGTATCAAGGGGGCCGGTGGCTACACCTTC
NA few TRBJ2-3 TRBV7-2 CASSRIRGKSDTQYF TGTGCCAGCAGCCGTATCAGGGGCAAGTCAGATACGCAGTATTTT
TRBD1 once TRBJ2-7 TRBV5-1 CASSLAIGQGRRDEQYF TGCGCCAGCAGCTTGGCCATCGGACAGGGGAGGAGAGACGAGCAGTACTTC
TRBD2 NA TRBJ2-5 TRBV6-5 CASSPGTSSQTQYF TGTGCCAGCAGCCCCGGGACTAGCTCACAGACCCAGTACTTC
TRBD1 once TRBJ1-2 TRBV5-8 CASSLAVVWTGGSYGYTF TGTGCCAGCAGCTTGGCCGTGGTGTGGACAGGGGGATCCTATGGCTACACCTTC
NA NA TRBJ1-1 TRBV4-3 CASSQEWGLNTEAFF TGCGCCAGCAGCCAAGAATGGGGCTTGAACACTGAAGCTTTCTTT
NA NA TRBJ1-5 TRBV7-2 CASSPQASYNQPQHF TGTGCCAGCAGCCCCCAGGCCAGTTACAATCAGCCCCAGCATTTT
NA NA TRBJ1-2 TRBV9 CASSVAPSYGYTF TGTGCCAGCAGCGTAGCTCCCTCCTATGGCTACACCTTC
NA NA TRBJ2-7 TRBV5-6 CASSSRGRGNEQYF TGTGCCAGCAGTTCCCGGGGCAGGGGCAACGAGCAGTACTTC
NA NA TRBJ1-5 TRBV6-5 CASSYSGREGQPQHF TGTGCCAGCAGTTACTCGGGCAGGGAAGGTCAGCCCCAGCATTTT
NA NA TRBJ1-6 TRBV28 CALVRPLGDSPLHF TGTGCCCTCGTGCGACCCCTCGGAGATTCACCCCTCCACTTT
NA NA TRBJ1-1 TRBV2 CASSEQGLSNTEAFF TGTGCCAGCAGTGAACAGGGCCTTTCAAACACTGAAGCTTTCTTT
NA NA TRBJ1-2 TRBV6-1 CASSETRQSFYGYTF TGTGCCAGCAGTGAAACCCGACAGTCCTTCTATGGCTACACCTTC
NA NA TRBJ2-7 TRBV4-3 CASSPDRTMSYEQYF TGCGCCAGCAGCCCGGACAGAACGATGTCCTACGAGCAGTACTTC